These 13 T cell receptor beta chains came from one sample sequenced in a study of immune cell composition in non-small cell lung cancer. TCRdb's table, derived via immunoSEQ multiplex PCR, lists solely in-frame clones and lacks some. Here the sample spans just over 7,500 clones, around 80% being singletons. The sample comprised lung tumor tissue. The receptors come from a human donor with non-small cell lung cancer.

The chain couples TRBV11-2 to TRBJ1-2; 8 positions agree with TRBD1. Germline trimming cut 1 base from V and 2 bases from J; bases unmatched to any gene: 3. Germline CDR1 SGHAT, CDR2 FQNNGV. The CDR3 length is 15 residues. CDR3 DNA: TGTGCCAGCAGCTTAGTCCAGGGGGCAAACTATGGCTACACCTTC. Translated, it gives CASSLVQGANYGYTF.

This clone was picked up one time. The chain carries TRBV2 and TRBJ2-7; TRBD2 aligns across 10 bases. This CDR3 comprises 13 residues. With 6 bases clipped from V and 6 bases from J, the junction kept 5 bases outside the gene matches. The germline V gene has CDR1 SNHLY and CDR2 FYNNEI. Here the CDR3 DNA reads TGTGCCAGCAGGAACGGACTAGCGGCCGAGCAGTACTTC. It yields the protein CASRNGLAAEQYF.

This rearrangement joins TRBV2 to TRBJ1-3; tentative D call: TRBD1 (6 bases). Germline CDR1 is SNHLY and CDR2 is FYNNEI. Trimming removed 6 bases at V and 0 bases at J, with 21 bases between. The CDR3 is made up of 18 amino acids. The CDR3 nucleotides read TGTGCCAGCAGCCTAGACAGGCCTACTCCATTCTCTGGAAACACCATATATTTT. Translating it yields CASSLDRPTPFSGNTIYF.

This clone was picked up one time. The chain links TRBV4-3 to TRBJ2-3; D ambiguous. The CDR3 has 16 amino acids. The V gene's germline CDR1 is LGHNA and CDR2 YSLEER. The ends were cut back, 0 bases at V and 1 base at J, with 11 bases in the middle. This chain's CDR3 is CASSQESGGGTDTQYF. In DNA, the CDR3 is TGCGCCAGCAGCCAAGAGTCCGGCGGAGGCACAGATACGCAGTATTTT.

J is TRBJ1-1 and V is TRBV28; 10 positions agree with TRBD1. CDR1 MDHEN and CDR2 SYDVKM come from the germline V gene. J was trimmed by 1 base and V by 6 bases; bases with no gene match: 5. The CDR3 runs 15 residues. The DNA of the CDR3 is TGTGCCAGCAGCAAGGGGACAGGGGAGAACACTGAAGCTTTCTTT. Protein: CASSKGTGENTEAFF.

The chain links TRBV10-2 to TRBJ1-2; perhaps TRBD1 as D (5 bases). Between the trimmed V and J ends, which lost 3 bases and 3 bases, there was a span of 11 bases. The CDR3 is 14 residues long. Germline V CDR1 and CDR2: WSHSY, SAAADI. As DNA, the CDR3 is TGCGCCAGCAGTGATCGGGGCCCCGACTATGGCTACACCTTC. Its translation: CASSDRGPDYGYTF.

The chain is built from TRBV11-3 and TRBJ1-1; TRBD1 is a possible D gene (5 bases). This CDR3 comprises 12 residues. Trimming stripped 4 bases from V and 10 bases from J, with 13 bases between. Germline V lookup: CDR1 SGHNT, CDR2 YENEEA. The CDR3 spells CASSSNSGVAFF. The CDR3 coding sequence is TGTGCCAGCAGCTCTAACTCGGGGGTAGCTTTCTTT.

This clone was seen more than once but under ten times. This rearrangement joins TRBV7-8 to TRBJ1-6; 9 bases match TRBD1. Germline CDR1 is SGHVS and CDR2 is FQNEAQ. V was pared by 3 bases and J by 8 bases, with 8 bases of the junction left unmatched. This CDR3 comprises 16 residues. The CDR3 protein is CASSFYRGQGDSPLHF. The CDR3 DNA is TGTGCCAGCAGCTTCTATCGGGGACAGGGAGATTCACCCCTCCACTTT.

Only a few counts were recorded for this clone. The V and J genes are TRBV9 and TRBJ2-7, with D perhaps assigned TRBD1 or TRBD2 (5 bases each). V was pared by 0 bases and J by 2 bases, with 15 bases between. Per germline, CDR1 SGDLS and CDR2 YYNGEE. The length of the CDR3 is 16 residues. The CDR3 spells CASSVEARGGPYEQYF. The CDR3 DNA reads TGTGCCAGCAGCGTAGAAGCGAGGGGCGGGCCCTACGAGCAGTACTTC.

The CDR3 spells CASSFSTGANYGYTF. The CDR3 region has the DNA TGTGCCAGCAGTTTCTCGACAGGGGCTAACTATGGCTACACCTTC. The J gene is TRBJ1-2, the V gene TRBV28, with 8 nucleotides matching TRBD1. J lost 0 bases, V lost 3 bases, and 3 bases had no gene match. This CDR3 has 15 amino acids. Germline V lookup: CDR1 MDHEN, CDR2 SYDVKM.

V and J are TRBV11-1 and TRBJ1-5, with 7 bases identical to TRBD1. V shed 5 bases and J 5 bases; nucleotides not matched to a gene: 12. Germline values: CDR1 SGHAT, CDR2 FQDESV (reference sequence). This CDR3 region has 16 residues. In DNA, the CDR3 is TGTGCCAGCAGCCTACGCGGACAGGTCGGGGATCAGCCCCAGCATTTT. As protein: CASSLRGQVGDQPQHF. Using reference TRBV11-1 and TRBJ1-5 for the parts outside the CDR3, the full variable domain is EAEVAQSPRYKITEKSQAVAFWCDPISGHATLYWYRQILGQGPELLVQFQDESVVDDSQLPKDRFSAERLKGVDSTLKIQPAELGDSAMYLCASSLRGQVGDQPQHFGDGTRLSIL.

This rearrangement joins TRBV6-1 to TRBJ1-1; 9 bases agree with TRBD1. The CDR3 has 17 residues. Germline V gene lookup returns CDR1 MNHNS and CDR2 SASEGT. J gave up 3 bases and V 4 bases, and 12 bases lay outside the gene matches. The CDR3 here is CASSGRGQGKPYTEAFF. For the CDR3, the DNA is TGTGCCAGCAGTGGGAGGGGACAGGGAAAGCCATACACTGAAGCTTTCTTT.

The V gene is TRBV6-1, the J gene TRBJ1-4; TRBD1 agrees at 7 bases. Germline CDR1 MNHNS, CDR2 SASEGT. There are 15 residues in the CDR3. The ends lost 1 base at V and 9 bases at J; junction bases unmatched: 8. As DNA, the CDR3 is TGTGCCAGCAGTGAAGGACAGGGAGGTTTTAAAAAACTGTTTTTT. Translating gives CASSEGQGGFKKLFF.